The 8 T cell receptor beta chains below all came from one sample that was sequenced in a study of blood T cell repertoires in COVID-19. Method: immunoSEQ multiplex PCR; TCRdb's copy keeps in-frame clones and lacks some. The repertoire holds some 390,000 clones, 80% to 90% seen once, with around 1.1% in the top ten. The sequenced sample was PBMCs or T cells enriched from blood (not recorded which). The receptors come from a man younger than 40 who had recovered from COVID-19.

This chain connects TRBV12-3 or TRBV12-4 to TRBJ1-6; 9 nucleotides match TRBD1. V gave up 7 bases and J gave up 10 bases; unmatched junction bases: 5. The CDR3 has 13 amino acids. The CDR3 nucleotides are TGTGCCAGCACCCGGACAGGGGACTCACCCCTCCACTTT. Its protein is CASTRTGDSPLHF.

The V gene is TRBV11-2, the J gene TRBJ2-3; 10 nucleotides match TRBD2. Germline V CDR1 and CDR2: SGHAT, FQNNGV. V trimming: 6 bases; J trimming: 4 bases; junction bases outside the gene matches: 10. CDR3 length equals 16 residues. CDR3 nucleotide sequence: TGTGCCAGCAGTTATGCTAGCGGGAGAAGGGCAGATACGCAGTATTTT. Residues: CASSYASGRRADTQYF.

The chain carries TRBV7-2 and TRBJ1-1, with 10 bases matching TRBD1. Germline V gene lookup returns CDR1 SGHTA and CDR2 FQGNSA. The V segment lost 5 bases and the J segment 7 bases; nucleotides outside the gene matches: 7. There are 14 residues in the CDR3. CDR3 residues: CASSAGQGDNEAFF. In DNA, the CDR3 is TGTGCCAGCAGCGCAGGACAGGGGGACAATGAAGCTTTCTTT.

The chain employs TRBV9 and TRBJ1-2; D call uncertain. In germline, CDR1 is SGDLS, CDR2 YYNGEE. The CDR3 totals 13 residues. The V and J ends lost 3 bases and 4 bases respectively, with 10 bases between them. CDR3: CASSDSSLYGYTF. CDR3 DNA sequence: TGTGCCAGCAGCGACAGCAGCCTCTATGGCTACACCTTC.

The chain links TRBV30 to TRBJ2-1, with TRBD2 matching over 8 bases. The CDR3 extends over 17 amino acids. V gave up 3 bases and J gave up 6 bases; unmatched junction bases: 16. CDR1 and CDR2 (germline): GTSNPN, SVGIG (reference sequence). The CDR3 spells CAWSLPSWGGRSNEQFF. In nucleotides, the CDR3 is TGTGCCTGGAGCCTCCCGTCGTGGGGCGGGAGGTCCAATGAGCAGTTCTTC.

The CDR3 spells CASSSLAGRTEQYF. The CDR3 DNA reads TGTGCCAGCAGCTCCTTAGCGGGAAGGACCGAGCAGTACTTC. The J gene is TRBJ2-7, the V gene TRBV7-2, with 8 bases identical to TRBD2. Trimming cost V 4 bases and J 6 bases; bases outside gene matches: 8. This CDR3 spans 14 amino acids. The V gene's germline CDR1 is SGHTA and CDR2 FQGNSA.

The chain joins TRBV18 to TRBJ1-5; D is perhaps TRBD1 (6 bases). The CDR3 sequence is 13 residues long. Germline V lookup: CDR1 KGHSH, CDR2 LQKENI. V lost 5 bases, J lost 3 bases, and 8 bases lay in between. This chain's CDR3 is CASSGDINQPQHF. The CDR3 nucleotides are TGTGCCAGCTCAGGGGACATCAATCAGCCCCAGCATTTT.

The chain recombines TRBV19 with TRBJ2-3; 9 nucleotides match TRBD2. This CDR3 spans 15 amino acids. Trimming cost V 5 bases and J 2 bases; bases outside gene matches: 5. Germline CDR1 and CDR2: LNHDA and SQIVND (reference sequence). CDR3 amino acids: CASSSGLASTDTQYF. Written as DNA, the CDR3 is TGTGCCAGTAGTTCGGGACTAGCATCCACAGATACGCAGTATTTT.